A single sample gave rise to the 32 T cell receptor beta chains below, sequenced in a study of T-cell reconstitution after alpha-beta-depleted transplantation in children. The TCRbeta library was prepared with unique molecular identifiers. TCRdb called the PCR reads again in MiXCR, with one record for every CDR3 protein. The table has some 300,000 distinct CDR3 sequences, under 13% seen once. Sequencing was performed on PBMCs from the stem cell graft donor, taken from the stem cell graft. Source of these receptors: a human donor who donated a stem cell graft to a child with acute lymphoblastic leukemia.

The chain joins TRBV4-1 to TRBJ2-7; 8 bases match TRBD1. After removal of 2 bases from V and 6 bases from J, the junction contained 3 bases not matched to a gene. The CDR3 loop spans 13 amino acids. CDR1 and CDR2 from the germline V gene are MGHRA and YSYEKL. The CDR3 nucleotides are TGCGCCAGCAGCCAAACAGACAGGGGCGAGCAGTACTTC. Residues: CASSQTDRGEQYF.

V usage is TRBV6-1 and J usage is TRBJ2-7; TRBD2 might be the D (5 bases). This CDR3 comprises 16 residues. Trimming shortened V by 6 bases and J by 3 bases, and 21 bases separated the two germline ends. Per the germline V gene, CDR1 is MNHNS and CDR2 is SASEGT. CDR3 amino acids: CASSASGSTSNYEQYF. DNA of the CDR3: TGTGCCAGCAGCGCTTCCGGTTCAACTAGTAACTACGAGCAGTACTTC.

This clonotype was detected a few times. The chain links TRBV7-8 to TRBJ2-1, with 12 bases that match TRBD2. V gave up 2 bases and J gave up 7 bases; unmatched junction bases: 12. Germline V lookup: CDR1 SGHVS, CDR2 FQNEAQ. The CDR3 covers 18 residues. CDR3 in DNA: TGTGCCAGCAGCTTAAGGCTAGCGGGAGGGGGTAGTAGAAATGAGCAGTTCTTC. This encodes CASSLRLAGGGSRNEQFF.

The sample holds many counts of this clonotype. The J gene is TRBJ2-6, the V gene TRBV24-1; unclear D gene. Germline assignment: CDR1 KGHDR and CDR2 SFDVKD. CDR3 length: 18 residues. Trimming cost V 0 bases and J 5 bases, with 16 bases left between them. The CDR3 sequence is CATSDLVAGNLRANVLTF. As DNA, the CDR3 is TGTGCCACCAGTGATTTGGTGGCAGGCAATCTGAGGGCCAACGTCCTGACTTTC.

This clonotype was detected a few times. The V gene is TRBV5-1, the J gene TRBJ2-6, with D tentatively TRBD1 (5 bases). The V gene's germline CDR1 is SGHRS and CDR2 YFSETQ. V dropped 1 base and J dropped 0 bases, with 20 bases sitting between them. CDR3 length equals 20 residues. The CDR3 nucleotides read TGCGCCAGCAGCTTGCTTTCGCAGGGCCTTACTTACTCTGGGGCCAACGTCCTGACTTTC. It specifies CASSLLSQGLTYSGANVLTF.

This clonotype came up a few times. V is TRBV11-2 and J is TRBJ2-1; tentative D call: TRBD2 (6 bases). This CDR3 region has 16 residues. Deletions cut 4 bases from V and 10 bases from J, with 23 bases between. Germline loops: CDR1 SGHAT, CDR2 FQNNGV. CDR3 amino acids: CASSSLAAGTPTEQFF. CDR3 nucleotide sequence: TGTGCCAGCAGCTCACTAGCCGCCGGGACCCCCACCGAGCAGTTCTTC.

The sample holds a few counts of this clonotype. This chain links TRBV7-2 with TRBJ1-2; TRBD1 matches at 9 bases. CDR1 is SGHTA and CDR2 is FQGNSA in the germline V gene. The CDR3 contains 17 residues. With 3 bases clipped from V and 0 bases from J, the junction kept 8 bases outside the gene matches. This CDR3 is CASSFGQGSRANYGYTF. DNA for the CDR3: TGTGCCAGCAGCTTCGGACAGGGGTCCCGAGCTAACTATGGCTACACCTTC.

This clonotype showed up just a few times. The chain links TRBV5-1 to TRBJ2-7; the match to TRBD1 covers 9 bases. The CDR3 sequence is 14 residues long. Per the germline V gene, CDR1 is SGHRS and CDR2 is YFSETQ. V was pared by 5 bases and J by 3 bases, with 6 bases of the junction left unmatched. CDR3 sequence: CASRPKDRGYEQYF. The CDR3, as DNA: TGCGCCAGCAGACCTAAGGACAGGGGCTACGAGCAGTACTTC.

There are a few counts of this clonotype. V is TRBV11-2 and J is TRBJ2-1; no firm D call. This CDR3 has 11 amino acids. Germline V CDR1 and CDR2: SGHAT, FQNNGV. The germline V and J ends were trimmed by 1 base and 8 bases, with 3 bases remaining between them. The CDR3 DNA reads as TGTGCCAGCAGCTTAGTGTATGAGCAGTTCTTC. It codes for CASSLVYEQFF.

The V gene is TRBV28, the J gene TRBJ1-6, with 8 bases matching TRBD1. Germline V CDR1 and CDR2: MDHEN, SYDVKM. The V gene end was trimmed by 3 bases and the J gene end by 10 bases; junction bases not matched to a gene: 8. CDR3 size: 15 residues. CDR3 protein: CASSLGSGGVSPLHF. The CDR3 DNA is TGTGCCAGCAGTTTGGGTTCAGGGGGCGTCTCACCCCTCCACTTT.

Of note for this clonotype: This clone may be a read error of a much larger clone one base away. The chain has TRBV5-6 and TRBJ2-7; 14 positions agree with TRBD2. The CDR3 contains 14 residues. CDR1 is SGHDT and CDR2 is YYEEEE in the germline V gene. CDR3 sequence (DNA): TGTGCCAGCGGGACTAGCGGGAGCTCCTACAAGCAGTACTTC. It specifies CASGTSGSSYKQYF.

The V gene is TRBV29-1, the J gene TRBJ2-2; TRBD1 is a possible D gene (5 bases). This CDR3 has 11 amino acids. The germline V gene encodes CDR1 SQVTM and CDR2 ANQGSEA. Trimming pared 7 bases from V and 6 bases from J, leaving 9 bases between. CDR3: CSARVSGELFF. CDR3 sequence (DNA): TGCAGCGCCAGGGTGTCCGGGGAGCTGTTTTTT.

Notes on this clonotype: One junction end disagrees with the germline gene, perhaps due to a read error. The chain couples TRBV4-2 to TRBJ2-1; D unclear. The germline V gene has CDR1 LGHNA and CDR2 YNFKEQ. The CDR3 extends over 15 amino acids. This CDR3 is CAISPVPLSYNEQFF. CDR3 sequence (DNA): TGTGCCATCAGCCCCGTCCCCCTCTCCTACAATGAGCAGTTCTTC.

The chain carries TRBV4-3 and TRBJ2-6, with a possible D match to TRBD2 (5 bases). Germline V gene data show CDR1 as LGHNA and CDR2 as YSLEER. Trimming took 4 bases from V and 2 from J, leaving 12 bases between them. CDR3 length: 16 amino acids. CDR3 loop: CASSPTPGTGANVLTF. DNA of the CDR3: TGCGCCAGCAGCCCAACTCCGGGGACTGGGGCCAACGTCCTGACTTTC.

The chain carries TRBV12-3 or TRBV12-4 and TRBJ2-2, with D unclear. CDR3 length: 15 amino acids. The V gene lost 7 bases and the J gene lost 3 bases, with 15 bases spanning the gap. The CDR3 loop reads CASTLYDEDTGELFF. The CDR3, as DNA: TGTGCCAGCACCCTTTACGACGAGGACACCGGGGAGCTGTTTTTT.

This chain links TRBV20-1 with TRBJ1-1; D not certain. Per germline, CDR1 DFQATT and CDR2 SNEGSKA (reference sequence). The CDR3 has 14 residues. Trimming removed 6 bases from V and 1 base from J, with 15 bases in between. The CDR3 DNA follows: TGCAGTGCAGTCCCGGGCCCCAGGAACACTGAAGCTTTCTTT. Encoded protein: CSAVPGPRNTEAFF.

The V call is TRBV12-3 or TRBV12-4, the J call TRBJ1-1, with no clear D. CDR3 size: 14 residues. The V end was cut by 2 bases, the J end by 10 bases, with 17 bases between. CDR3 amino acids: CASSLRKTRVGAFF. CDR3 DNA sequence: TGTGCCAGCAGTTTAAGGAAGACGAGGGTGGGAGCTTTCTTT.

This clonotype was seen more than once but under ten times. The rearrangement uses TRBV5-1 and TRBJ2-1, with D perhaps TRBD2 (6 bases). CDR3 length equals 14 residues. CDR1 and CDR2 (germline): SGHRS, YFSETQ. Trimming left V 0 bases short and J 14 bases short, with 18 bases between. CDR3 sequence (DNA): TGCGCCAGCAGCTTGGCCTTTCCCGGGACTGGTGAGTTCTTC. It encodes CASSLAFPGTGEFF.

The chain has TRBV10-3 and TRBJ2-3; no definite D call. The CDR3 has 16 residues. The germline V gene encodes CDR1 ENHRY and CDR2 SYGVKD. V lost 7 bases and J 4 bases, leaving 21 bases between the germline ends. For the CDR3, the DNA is TGTGCCATCACCGTCGGACCATCCGAACGGGCAGATACGCAGTATTTT. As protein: CAITVGPSERADTQYF.

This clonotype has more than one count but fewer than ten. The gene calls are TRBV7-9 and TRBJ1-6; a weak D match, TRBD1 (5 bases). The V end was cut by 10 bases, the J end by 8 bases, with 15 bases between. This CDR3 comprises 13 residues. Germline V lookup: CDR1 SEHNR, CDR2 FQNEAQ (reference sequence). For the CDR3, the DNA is TGTGCCACCTTGGAGACAGACCATTCACCCCTCCACTTT. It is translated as CATLETDHSPLHF.

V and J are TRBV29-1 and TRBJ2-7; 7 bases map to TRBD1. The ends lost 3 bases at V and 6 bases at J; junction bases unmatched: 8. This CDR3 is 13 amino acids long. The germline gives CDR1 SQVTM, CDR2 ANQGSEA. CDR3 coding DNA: TGCAGCGTTGATACAGGGGATCTTCGCGAGCAGTACTTC. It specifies CSVDTGDLREQYF.

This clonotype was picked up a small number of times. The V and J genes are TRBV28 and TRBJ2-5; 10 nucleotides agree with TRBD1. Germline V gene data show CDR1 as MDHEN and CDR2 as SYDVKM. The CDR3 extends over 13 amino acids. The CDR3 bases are TGTGCTGCCTCCGGGACAGGGGAAGAGACCCAGTACTTC. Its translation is CAASGTGEETQYF.

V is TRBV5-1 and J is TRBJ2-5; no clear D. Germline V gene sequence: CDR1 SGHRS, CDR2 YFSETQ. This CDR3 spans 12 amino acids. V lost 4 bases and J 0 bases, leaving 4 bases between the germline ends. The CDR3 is CASSDYQETQYF. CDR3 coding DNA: TGCGCCAGCAGCGATTACCAAGAGACCCAGTACTTC.

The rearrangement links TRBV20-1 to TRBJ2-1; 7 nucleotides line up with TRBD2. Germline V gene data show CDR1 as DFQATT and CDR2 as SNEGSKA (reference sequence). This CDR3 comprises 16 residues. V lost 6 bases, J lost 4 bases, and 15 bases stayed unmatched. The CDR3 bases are TGCAGTGCCCCTGGAAGTGAGCGGGAATTATACAATGAGCAGTTCTTC. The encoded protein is CSAPGSERELYNEQFF.

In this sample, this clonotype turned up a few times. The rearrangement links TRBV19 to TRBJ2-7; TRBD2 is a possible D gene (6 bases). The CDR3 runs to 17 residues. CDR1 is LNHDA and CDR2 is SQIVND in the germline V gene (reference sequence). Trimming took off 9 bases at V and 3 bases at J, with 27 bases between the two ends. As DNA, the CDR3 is TGTGCCAGCGCCAGGAGGGAGACACATACCTCGGGCTACGAGCAGTACTTC. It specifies CASARRETHTSGYEQYF. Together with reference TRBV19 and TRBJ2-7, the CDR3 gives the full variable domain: DGGITQSPKYLFRKEGQNVTLSCEQNLNHDAMYWYRQDPGQGLRLIYYSQIVNDFQKGDIAEGYSVSREKKESFPLTVTSAQKNPTAFYLCASARRETHTSGYEQYFGPGTRLTVT.

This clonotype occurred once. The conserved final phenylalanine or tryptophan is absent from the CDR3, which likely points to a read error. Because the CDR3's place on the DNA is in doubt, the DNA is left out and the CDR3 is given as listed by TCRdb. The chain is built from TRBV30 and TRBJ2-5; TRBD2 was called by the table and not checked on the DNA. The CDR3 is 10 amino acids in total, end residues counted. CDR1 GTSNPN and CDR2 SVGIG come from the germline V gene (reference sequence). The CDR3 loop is CAWSGTKRYS.

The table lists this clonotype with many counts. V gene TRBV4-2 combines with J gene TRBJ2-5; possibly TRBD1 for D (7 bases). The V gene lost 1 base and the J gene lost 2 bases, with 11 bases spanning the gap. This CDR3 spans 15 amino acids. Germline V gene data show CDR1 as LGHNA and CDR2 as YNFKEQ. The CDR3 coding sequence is TGTGCCAGCAGCCAAGTGGCGGGACAGCAAGAGACCCAGTACTTC. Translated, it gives CASSQVAGQQETQYF.

The DNA of the CDR3 is TGCGCCAGCAGCCAAGATCCGATGGGGCGGGGTGCCCCCACAGATACGCAGTATTTT. This codes for CASSQDPMGRGAPTDTQYF. The chain recombines TRBV4-3 with TRBJ2-3, with D perhaps TRBD2 (6 bases). This CDR3 is built from 19 residues. Per germline, CDR1 LGHNA and CDR2 YSLEER. Trimming took off 0 bases at V and 2 bases at J, with 21 bases between the two ends.

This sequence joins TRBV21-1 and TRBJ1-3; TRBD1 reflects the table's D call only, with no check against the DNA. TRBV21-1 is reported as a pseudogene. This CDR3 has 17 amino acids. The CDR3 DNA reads TGTGCCAGCGGCGACCCTGGGAACCTGAGCTCTGGAAACACCATATATTTT. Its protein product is CASGDPGNLSSGNTIYF.

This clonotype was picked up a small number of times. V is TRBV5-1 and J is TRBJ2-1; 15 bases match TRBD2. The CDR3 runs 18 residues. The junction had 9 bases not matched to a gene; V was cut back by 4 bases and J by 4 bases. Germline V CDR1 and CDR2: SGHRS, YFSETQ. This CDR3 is CASSPGLAGGLLYNEQFF. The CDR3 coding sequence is TGCGCCAGCAGCCCTGGACTAGCGGGAGGGCTGCTGTACAATGAGCAGTTCTTC.

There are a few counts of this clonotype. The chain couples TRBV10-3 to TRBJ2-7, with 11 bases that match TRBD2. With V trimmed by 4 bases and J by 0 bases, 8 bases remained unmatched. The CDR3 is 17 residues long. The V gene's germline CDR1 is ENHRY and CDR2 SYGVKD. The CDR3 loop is CAISVPLGTSGSYEQYF. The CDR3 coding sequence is TGTGCCATCAGTGTTCCACTCGGGACTAGCGGCTCCTACGAGCAGTACTTC.

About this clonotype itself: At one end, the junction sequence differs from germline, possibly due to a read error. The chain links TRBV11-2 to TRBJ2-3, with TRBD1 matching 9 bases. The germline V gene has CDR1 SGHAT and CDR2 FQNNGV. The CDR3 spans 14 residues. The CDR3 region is CASSRTGGADPQYF. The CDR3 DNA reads TGTGCCAGCAGCCGCACAGGGGGCGCAGATCCGCAGTATTTT.